This T cell receptor beta chain originates from a study of identical twins. Whole-study findings and limits: Among out-of-frame alpha sequences shared by twins, low generation probability occurred in excess.

With no exceptions, donors were healthy Caucasians. Germline V gives CDR1 SNHLY, CDR2 FYNNEI. V shed 6 bases and J 8 bases; nucleotides not matched to a gene: 11. The CDR3 is 14 amino acids. cDNA molecules carried unique molecular identifiers, and template switching added a universal primer site. TCRdb re-called the 5' RACE reads with MiXCR, one entry per CDR3 protein. The sample gives more than 1.5 million distinct CDR3 sequences, 32% of which show up once; about 0.3% is in the top ten. This clonotype has just one count. Antigen unknown. The chain recombines TRBV2 with TRBJ1-2, with TRBD1 matching over 8 bases. The sample comprised cord blood. This receptor was obtained from a newborn girl in good health. The CDR3 region has the DNA TGTGCCAGCAGGATCCAGGGGGCTAGCGAGGGCTACACCTTC. Amino acid sequence: CASRIQGASEGYTF.